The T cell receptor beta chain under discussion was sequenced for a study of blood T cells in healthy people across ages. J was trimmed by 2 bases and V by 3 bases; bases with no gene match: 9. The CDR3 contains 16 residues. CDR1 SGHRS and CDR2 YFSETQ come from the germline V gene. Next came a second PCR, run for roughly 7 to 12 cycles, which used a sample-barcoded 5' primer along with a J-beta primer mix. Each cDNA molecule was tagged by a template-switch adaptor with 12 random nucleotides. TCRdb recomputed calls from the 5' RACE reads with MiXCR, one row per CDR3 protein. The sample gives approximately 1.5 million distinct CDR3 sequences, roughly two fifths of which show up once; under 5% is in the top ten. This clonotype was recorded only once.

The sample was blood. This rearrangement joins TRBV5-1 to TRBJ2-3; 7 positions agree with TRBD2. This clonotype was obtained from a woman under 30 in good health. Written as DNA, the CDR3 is TGCGCCAGCAGCTGGTGGTCTAGCGGTAACACAGATACGCAGTATTTT. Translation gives CASSWWSSGNTDTQYF.